This TCR beta chain was documented in a study of blood T cells in healthy people across ages. Combining a sample-barcoded 5' primer with a J-beta primer mix, a second PCR ran for 7 to 11 cycles. Each CDR3 protein gets one entry after TCRdb re-called the 5' RACE reads with MiXCR. Of roughly 2 million distinct CDR3 sequences in the sample, roughly 50% were seen once. The CDR3 is made up of 15 amino acids. The germline V gene encodes CDR1 SNHLY and CDR2 FYNNEI. V lost 1 base to trimming and J lost 4 bases, with 8 bases between them. The authors drew around 9.4 milliliters of peripheral blood from each donor. Study-wide results and caveats: In long-lived donors, naive CD4+ cell counts and diversity exceeded those of aged donors.

This clonotype was seen a few times. What it binds is unknown. The sequence was collected from a woman aged 40-49 years in good health. This chain connects TRBV2 to TRBJ2-6; no clear D. The sample taken for sequencing was blood. CDR3 in amino acids: CASSEGALGANVLTF. The CDR3 DNA is TGTGCCAGCAGTGAAGGGGCATTGGGGGCCAACGTCCTGACTTTC.